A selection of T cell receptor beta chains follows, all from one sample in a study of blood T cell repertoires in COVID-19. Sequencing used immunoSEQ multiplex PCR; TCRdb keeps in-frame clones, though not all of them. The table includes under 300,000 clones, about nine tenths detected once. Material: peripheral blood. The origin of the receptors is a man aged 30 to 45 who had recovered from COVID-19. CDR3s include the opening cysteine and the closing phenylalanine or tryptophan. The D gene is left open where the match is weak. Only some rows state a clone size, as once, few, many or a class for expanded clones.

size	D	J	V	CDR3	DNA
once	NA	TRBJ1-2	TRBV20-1	CSAREIYGYTF	TGCAGTGCTAGGGAGATCTATGGCTACACCTTC
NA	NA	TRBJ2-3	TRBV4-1	CASSQTETKDTQYF	TGCGCCAGCAGCCAGACAGAAACGAAAGATACGCAGTATTTT
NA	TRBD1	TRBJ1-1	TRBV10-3	CANRDSLNTEAFF	TGTGCCAACAGGGACAGTCTCAACACTGAAGCTTTCTTT
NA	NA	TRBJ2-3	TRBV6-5	CASSYRAGDTDTQYF	TGTGCCAGCAGTTACCGGGCGGGCGACACAGATACGCAGTATTTT
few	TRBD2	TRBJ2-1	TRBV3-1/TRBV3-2	CASSQGGGDSRSSYNEQFF	TGTGCCAGCAGCCAAGGGGGGGGAGATTCCCGATCTAGTTACAATGAGCAGTTCTTC
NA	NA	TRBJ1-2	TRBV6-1	CASSEPGGRRNYGYTF	TGTGCCAGCAGTGAACCCGGGGGGCGGCGTAACTATGGCTACACCTTC
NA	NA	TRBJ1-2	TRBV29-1	CSVKGAGYGYTF	TGCAGCGTTAAAGGGGCTGGCTATGGCTACACCTTC
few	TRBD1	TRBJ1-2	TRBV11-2	CASNLRDRGNYGYTF	TGTGCCAGCAACCTCCGGGACAGGGGGAACTATGGCTACACCTTC
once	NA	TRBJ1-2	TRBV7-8	CASSQILRVHGYTF	TGTGCCAGCAGCCAGATCCTACGGGTGCATGGCTACACCTTC
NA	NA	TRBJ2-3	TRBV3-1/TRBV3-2	CASSQGGGGAGDTQYF	TGTGCCAGCAGCCAAGGAGGTGGGGGCGCGGGAGATACGCAGTATTTT
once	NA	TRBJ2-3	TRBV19	CASTPGDTQYF	TGTGCCAGTACCCCGGGAGATACGCAGTATTTT
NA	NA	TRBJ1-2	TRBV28	CASSLGAGGYGYTF	TGTGCCAGCAGTTTGGGGGCTGGGGGCTATGGCTACACCTTC
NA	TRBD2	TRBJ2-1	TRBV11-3	CASSRSGSGSYNEQFF	TGTGCCAGCAGCCGCTCGGGTAGCGGGTCCTACAATGAGCAGTTCTTC
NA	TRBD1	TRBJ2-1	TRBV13	CASSLAGGLGSYNEQFF	TGTGCCAGCAGCTTAGCAGGGGGCCTGGGTTCCTACAATGAGCAGTTCTTC
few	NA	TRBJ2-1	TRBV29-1	CSVEEQSSYNEQFF	TGCAGCGTTGAGGAGCAGAGCTCCTACAATGAGCAGTTCTTC
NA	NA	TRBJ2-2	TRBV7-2	CASSYYGQGGTGELFF	TGTGCCAGCAGCTACTACGGACAGGGAGGGACCGGGGAGCTGTTTTTT
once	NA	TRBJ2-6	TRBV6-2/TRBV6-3	CASSLSPGANVLTF	TGTGCCAGCAGTTTATCTCCTGGGGCCAACGTCCTGACTTTC
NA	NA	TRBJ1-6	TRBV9	CASSPGWYNSPLHF	TGTGCCAGCAGCCCAGGATGGTATAATTCACCCCTCCACTTT
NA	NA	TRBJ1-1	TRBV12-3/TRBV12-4	CASSFVSNTEAFF	TGTGCCAGCAGTTTCGTGTCGAACACTGAAGCTTTCTTT
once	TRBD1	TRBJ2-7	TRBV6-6	CAIGTGGATEQYF	TGTGCCATCGGGACAGGGGGCGCGACCGAGCAGTACTTC